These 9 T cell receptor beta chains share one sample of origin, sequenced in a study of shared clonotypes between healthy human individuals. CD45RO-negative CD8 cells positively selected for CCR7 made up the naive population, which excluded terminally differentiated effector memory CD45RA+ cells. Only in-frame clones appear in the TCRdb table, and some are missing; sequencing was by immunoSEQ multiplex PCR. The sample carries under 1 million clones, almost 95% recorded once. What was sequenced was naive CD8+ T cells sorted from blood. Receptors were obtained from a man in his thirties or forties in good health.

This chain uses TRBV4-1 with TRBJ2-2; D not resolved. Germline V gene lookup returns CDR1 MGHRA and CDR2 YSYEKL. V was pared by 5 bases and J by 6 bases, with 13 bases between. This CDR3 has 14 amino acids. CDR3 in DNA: TGCGCCAGCAGCTCCCTTGGTGGGGCCGGGGAGCTGTTTTTT. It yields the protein CASSSLGGAGELFF.

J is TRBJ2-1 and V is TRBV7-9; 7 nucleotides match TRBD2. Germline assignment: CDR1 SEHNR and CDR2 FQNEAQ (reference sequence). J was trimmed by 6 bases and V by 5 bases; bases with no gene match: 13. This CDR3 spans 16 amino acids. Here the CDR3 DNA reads TGTGCCAGCAGCACTAGGCCGAAGGGAGGGCTCAATGAGCAGTTCTTC. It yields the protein CASSTRPKGGLNEQFF.

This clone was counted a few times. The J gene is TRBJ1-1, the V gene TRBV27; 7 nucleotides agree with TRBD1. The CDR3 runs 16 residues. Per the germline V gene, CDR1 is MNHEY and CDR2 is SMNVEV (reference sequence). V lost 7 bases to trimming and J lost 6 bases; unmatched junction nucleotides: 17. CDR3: CASNPSGGPGRPEAFF. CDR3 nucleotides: TGTGCCAGCAACCCCTCAGGGGGGCCGGGACGGCCTGAAGCTTTCTTT.

The CDR3 region has the DNA TGTGCCAGCAGTTACGCATCAGTTAACACCGGGGAGCTGTTTTTT. This translates into CASSYASVNTGELFF. The V and J genes are TRBV6-5 and TRBJ2-2; D remains ambiguous. V was cut by 2 bases and J by 2 bases, with 9 bases left in between. The CDR3 runs to 15 residues. The germline gives CDR1 MNHEY, CDR2 SVGAGI.

CDR3: CASSPSGLQETQYF. The CDR3 DNA is TGTGCCAGCAGTCCATCTGGCCTCCAAGAGACCCAGTACTTC. V and J are TRBV28 and TRBJ2-5, with unresolved D. V gave up 5 bases and J gave up 1 base, with 11 bases separating them. The CDR3 runs 14 residues. CDR1 is MDHEN, CDR2 SYDVKM, per germline.

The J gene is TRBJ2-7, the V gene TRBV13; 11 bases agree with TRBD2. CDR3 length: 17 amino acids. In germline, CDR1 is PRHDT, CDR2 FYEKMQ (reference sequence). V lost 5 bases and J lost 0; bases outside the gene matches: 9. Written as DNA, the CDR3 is TGTGCCAGCAGCCCGGGACTAGCGGACCAGAGCTCCTACGAGCAGTACTTC. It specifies CASSPGLADQSSYEQYF.

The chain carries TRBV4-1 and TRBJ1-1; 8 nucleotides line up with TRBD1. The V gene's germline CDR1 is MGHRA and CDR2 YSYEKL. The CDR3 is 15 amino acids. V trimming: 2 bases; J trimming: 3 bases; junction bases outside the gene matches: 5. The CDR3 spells CASSQLDRADTEAFF. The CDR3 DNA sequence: TGCGCCAGCAGCCAATTGGACAGGGCGGACACTGAAGCTTTCTTT.

DNA for the CDR3: TGTGCCAGCAGCGGGAGTACCTCCTACGAGCAGTACTTC. Protein: CASSGSTSYEQYF. The chain joins TRBV7-9 to TRBJ2-7; TRBD2 might be the D (5 bases). V was trimmed by 5 bases and J by 0 bases, leaving 8 bases between them. The CDR3 runs 13 residues. Germline V lookup: CDR1 SEHNR, CDR2 FQNEAQ (reference sequence). The entire variable domain, with the rest obtained from reference TRBV7-9 and TRBJ2-7, is as follows: DTGVSQNPRHKITKRGQNVTFRCDPISEHNRLYWYRQTLGQGPEFLTYFQNEAQLEKSRLLSDRFSAERPKGSFSTLEIQRTEQGDSAMYLCASSGSTSYEQYFGPGTRLTVT.

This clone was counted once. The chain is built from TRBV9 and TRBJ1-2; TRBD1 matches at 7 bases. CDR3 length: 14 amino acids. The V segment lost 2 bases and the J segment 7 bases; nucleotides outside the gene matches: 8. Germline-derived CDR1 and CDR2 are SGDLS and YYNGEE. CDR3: CASSVPDRTSGYTF. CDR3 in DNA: TGTGCCAGCAGCGTCCCGGACAGGACTAGTGGCTACACCTTC.